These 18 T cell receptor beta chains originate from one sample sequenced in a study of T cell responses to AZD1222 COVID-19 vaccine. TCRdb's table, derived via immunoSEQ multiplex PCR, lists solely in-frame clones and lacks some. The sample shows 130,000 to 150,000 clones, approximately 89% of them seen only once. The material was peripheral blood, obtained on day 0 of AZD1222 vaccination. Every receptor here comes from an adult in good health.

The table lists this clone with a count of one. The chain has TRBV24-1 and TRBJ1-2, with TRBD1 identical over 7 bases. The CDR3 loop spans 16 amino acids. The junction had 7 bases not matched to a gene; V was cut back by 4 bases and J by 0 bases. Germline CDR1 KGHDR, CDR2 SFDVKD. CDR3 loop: CATSDRDGTANYGYTF. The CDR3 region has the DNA TGTGCCACCAGTGACCGTGATGGGACAGCTAACTATGGCTACACCTTC.

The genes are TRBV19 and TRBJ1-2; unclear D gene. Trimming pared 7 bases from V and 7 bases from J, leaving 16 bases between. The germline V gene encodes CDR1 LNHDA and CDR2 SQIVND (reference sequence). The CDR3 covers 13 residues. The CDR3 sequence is CASTHLGLGGYTF. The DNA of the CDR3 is TGTGCCAGTACTCACCTTGGGTTAGGTGGCTACACCTTC.

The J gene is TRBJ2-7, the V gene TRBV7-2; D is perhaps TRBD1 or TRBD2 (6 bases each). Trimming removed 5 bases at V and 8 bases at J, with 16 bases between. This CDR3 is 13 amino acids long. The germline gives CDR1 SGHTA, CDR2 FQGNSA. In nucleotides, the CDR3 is TGTGCCAGCAGCCACAGGGACTTTCCACAGCAGTACTTC. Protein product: CASSHRDFPQQYF. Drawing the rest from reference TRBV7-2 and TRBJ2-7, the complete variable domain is GAGVSQSPSNKVTEKGKDVELRCDPISGHTALYWYRQSLGQGLEFLIYFQGNSAPDKSGLPSDRFSAERTGGSVSTLTIQRTQQEDSAVYLCASSHRDFPQQYFGPGTRLTVT.

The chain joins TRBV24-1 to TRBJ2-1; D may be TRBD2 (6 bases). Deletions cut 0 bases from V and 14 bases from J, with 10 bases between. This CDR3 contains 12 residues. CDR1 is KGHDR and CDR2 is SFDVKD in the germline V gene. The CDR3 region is CATSDLMGLKFF. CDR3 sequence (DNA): TGTGCCACCAGTGATTTGATGGGACTTAAGTTCTTC.

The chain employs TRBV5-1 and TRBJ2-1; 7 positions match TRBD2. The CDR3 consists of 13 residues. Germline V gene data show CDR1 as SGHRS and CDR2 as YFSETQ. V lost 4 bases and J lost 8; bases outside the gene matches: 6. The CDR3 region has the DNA TGCGCCAGCAGCCAAGGGACTAAGGATGAGCAGTTCTTC. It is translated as CASSQGTKDEQFF.

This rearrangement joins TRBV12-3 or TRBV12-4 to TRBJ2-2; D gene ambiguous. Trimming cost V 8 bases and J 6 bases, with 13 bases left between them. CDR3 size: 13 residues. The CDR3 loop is CASGSRVAGELFF. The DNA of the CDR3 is TGTGCCAGCGGTTCGCGCGTCGCCGGGGAGCTGTTTTTT.

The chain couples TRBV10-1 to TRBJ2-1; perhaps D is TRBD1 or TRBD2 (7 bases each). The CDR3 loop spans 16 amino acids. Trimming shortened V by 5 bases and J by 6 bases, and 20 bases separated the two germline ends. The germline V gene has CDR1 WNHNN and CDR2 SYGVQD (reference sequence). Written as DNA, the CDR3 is TGCGCCAGCAGTCAATCGAGGGCAGGGGGGGCCAATGAGCAGTTCTTC. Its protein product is CASSQSRAGGANEQFF.

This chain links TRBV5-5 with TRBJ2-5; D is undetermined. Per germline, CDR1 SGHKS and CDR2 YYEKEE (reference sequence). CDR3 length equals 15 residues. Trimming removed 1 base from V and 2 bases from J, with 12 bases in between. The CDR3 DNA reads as TGTGCCAGCAGCTTGTCGGGCAGCCCACAAGAGACCCAGTACTTC. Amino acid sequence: CASSLSGSPQETQYF.

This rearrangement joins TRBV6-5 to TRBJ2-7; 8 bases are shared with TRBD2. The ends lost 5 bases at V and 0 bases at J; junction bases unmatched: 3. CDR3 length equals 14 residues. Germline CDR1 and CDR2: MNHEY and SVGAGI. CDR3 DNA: TGTGCCAGCAGTCGGGGGGGCCTCTCCTACGAGCAGTACTTC. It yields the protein CASSRGGLSYEQYF.

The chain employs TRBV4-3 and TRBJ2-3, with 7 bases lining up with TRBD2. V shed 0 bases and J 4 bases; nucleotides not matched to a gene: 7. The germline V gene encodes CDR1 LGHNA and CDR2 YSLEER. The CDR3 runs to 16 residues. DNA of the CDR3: TGCGCCAGCAGCCAAGATCTAGGGAGGGTACCAGATACGCAGTATTTT. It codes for CASSQDLGRVPDTQYF.

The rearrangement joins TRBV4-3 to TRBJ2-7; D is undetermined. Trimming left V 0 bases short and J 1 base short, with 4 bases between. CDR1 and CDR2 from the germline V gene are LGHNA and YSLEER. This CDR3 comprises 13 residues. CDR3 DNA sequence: TGCGCCAGCAGCCAAGATGAGTCCTACGAGCAGTACTTC. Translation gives CASSQDESYEQYF.

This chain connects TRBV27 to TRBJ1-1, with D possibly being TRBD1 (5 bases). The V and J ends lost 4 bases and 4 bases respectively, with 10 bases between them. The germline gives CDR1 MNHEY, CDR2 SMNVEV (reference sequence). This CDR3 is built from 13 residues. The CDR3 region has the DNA TGTGCCAGCAGTTGGGGGTTGGGCACTGAAGCTTTCTTT. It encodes CASSWGLGTEAFF.

The CDR3 region has the DNA TGTGCCTGGGGGGGGTTGAGGGTTACAGATACGCAGTATTTT. Protein sequence: CAWGGLRVTDTQYF. V is TRBV30 and J is TRBJ2-3; D is perhaps TRBD2 (6 bases). The ends were cut back, 5 bases at V and 3 bases at J, with 15 bases in the middle. CDR3 length equals 14 residues. Looked up from germline, CDR1 is GTSNPN and CDR2 is SVGIG (reference sequence). Full variable domain (outside the CDR3, taken from reference TRBV30 and TRBJ2-3): SQTIHQWPATLVQPVGSPLSLECTVEGTSNPNLYWYRQAAGRGLQLLFYSVGIGQISSEVPQNLSASRPQDRQFILSSKKLLLSDSGFYLCAWGGLRVTDTQYFGPGTRLTVL.

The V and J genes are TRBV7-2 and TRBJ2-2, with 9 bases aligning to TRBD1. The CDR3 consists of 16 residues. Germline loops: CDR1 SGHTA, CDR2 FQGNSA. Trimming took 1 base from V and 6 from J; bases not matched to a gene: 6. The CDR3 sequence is CASSLVGTGIAGELFF. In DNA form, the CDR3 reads TGTGCCAGCAGCTTAGTTGGGACAGGGATCGCCGGGGAGCTGTTTTTT.

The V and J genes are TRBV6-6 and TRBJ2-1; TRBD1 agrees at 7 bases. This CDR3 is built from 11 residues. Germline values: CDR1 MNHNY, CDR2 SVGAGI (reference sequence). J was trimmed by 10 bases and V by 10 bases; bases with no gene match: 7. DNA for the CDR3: TGTGCCACCACCGACAGGGCCGAGCAGTTCTTC. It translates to CATTDRAEQFF.

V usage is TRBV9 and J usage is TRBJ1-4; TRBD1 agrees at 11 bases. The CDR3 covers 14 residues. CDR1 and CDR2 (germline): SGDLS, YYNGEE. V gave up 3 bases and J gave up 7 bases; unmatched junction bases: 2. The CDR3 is CASSGGTGGEKLFF. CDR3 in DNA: TGTGCCAGCAGCGGCGGGACAGGGGGTGAAAAACTGTTTTTT. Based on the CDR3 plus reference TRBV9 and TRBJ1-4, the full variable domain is DSGVTQTPKHLITATGQRVTLRCSPRSGDLSVYWYQQSLDQGLQFLIQYYNGEERAKGNILERFSAQQFPDLHSELNLSSLELGDSALYFCASSGGTGGEKLFFGSGTQLSVL.

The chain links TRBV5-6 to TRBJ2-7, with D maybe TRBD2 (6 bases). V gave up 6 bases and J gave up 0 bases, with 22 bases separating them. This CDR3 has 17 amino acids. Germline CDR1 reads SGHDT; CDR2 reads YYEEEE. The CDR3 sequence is CASTYRIVAEASYEQYF. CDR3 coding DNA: TGTGCCAGCACCTATCGGATCGTAGCGGAGGCCTCCTACGAGCAGTACTTC.

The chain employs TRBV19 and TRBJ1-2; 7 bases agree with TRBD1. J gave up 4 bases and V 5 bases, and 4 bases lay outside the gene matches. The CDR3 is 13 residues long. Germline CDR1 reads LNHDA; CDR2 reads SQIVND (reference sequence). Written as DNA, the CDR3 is TGTGCCAGTAGTCTGACAGGGCGCTATGGCTACACCTTC. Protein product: CASSLTGRYGYTF.